Reported below is one TCR beta chain. Its cognate antigen is unknown. The data derive from a study of CD8+ T cells in alopecia areata. Notes on the study in general: A single nonresponder leaves the baseline CD8+ expansion link to response uncertain.

In each case, RNA was isolated and then reverse transcribed into cDNA as the sequencing template. The protocol was immunoSEQ multiplex PCR, while the TCRdb copy is restricted to in-frame clones and leaves out a portion. The repertoire has 200,000 or so clones, nearly 60% of them found once; the top ten carry about 5.5%. Treatment in this sample: oral pan-JAK inhibitor, 5-10 mg twice daily. CDR1 is SGHTA, CDR2 FQGNSA, per germline. V was clipped by 5 bases and J by 7 bases, with 21 bases between them. This CDR3 spans 15 amino acids. The TCR originated in a human donor with alopecia areata. Sample: CD4+ T cells sorted from blood, taken at week 24, from a patient treated with tofacitinib. This chain connects TRBV7-2 to TRBJ2-7; tentative D call: TRBD2 (6 bases). The CDR3 DNA sequence: TGTGCCAGCAGCCCTTCCGGGGGTAACAGAGGAGAGCAGTACTTC. As protein: CASSPSGGNRGEQYF.